The T cell receptor (beta chain) under discussion was sequenced for a study of blood T cell repertoires in COVID-19. Study background: PBMCs, B-cell-depleted T cells, or T cells were the source of the cDNA or gDNA that made up the material.

Per the original methods: Amplification with reference gene primers provided the estimates of nucleated cell counts. TCRdb's copy holds only in-frame clones and misses some; the assay was immunoSEQ multiplex PCR. That table is the source of V, J and clone size, and D and trimming were worked out from the DNA. The data hold roughly 300,000 clones, with more than 75% observed a single time. Deletions cut 0 bases from V and 2 bases from J, with 25 bases between. Germline loops: CDR1 SGHAT, CDR2 FQNNGV. The CDR3 covers 20 residues. Cohort placement rested on clinical history that participants reported themselves.

The sequencing sample was made of PBMCs or T cells enriched from blood (not recorded which). The V gene is TRBV11-2, the J gene TRBJ2-5; the D gene is possibly TRBD2 (6 bases). This TCR was recovered from a woman in her 30s who had recovered from COVID-19. CDR3 protein: CASSLDFPLRRDGQQETQYF. DNA of the CDR3: TGTGCCAGCAGCTTAGATTTTCCTCTCAGGAGGGACGGCCAGCAAGAGACCCAGTACTTC.